A single sample is the source of the 32 T cell receptor beta chains below, sequenced in a study of blood T cell repertoires in COVID-19. Using immunoSEQ multiplex PCR, the repertoire was profiled, and TCRdb retains in-frame clones only, with some absent. The data contain under 100,000 clones, around 81% of them singletons. The sequencing sample was made of peripheral blood. Receptor source: an older man with active or convalescent COVID-19.

The V and J genes are TRBV10-2 and TRBJ2-3; D is possibly TRBD1 (5 bases). In germline, CDR1 is WSHSY, CDR2 SAAADI. V dropped 2 bases and J dropped 1 base, with 10 bases sitting between them. CDR3 length: 15 residues. The CDR3 here is CASSERGIGTDTQYF. DNA of the CDR3: TGCGCCAGCAGTGAGAGGGGTATCGGCACAGATACGCAGTATTTT.

The chain uses TRBV28 and TRBJ2-7, with D hard to call. V dropped 6 bases and J dropped 3 bases, with 6 bases sitting between them. This CDR3 comprises 11 residues. Looked up from germline, CDR1 is MDHEN and CDR2 is SYDVKM. The CDR3: CASSSGYEQYV. For the CDR3, the DNA is TGTGCCAGCAGCTCGGGCTACGAGCAGTACGTC.

The chain uses TRBV19 and TRBJ2-1, with 10 positions matching TRBD2. V lost 2 bases to trimming and J lost 4 bases; unmatched junction nucleotides: 11. From germline, CDR1 is LNHDA and CDR2 SQIVND (reference sequence). This CDR3 is built from 18 residues. CDR3 in DNA: TGTGCCAGTAGTATACCCCCCCTAGCGGGGGAGCTATACAATGAGCAGTTCTTC. Its translation: CASSIPPLAGELYNEQFF.

This clone was counted only a few times. V usage is TRBV7-9 and J usage is TRBJ1-4, with 9 bases lining up with TRBD1. With V trimmed by 5 bases and J by 8 bases, 9 bases remained unmatched. Germline V CDR1 and CDR2: SEHNR, FQNEAQ (reference sequence). This CDR3 is 15 amino acids long. As DNA, the CDR3 is TGTGCCAGCAGCGTCGGGGGACAGGGCCAGGAAAAACTGTTTTTT. Translation gives CASSVGGQGQEKLFF.

The rearrangement joins TRBV5-4 to TRBJ2-2, with 11 bases that match TRBD2. Germline CDR1 is SGHNT and CDR2 is YYREEE (reference sequence). The junction had 9 bases not matched to a gene; V was cut back by 4 bases and J by 7 bases. This CDR3 contains 16 residues. CDR3 amino acids: CASSLFSGRAVGELFF. CDR3 nucleotide sequence: TGTGCCAGCAGCCTCTTTAGCGGGAGGGCCGTCGGGGAGCTGTTTTTT.

The chain couples TRBV6-4 to TRBJ2-3; 8 bases are a match to TRBD2. Losses at the gene ends were 5 bases for V and 6 bases for J; bases not matched to a gene: 7. The CDR3 runs 14 residues. Germline CDR1 is MRHNA and CDR2 is SNTAGT. This chain's CDR3 is CASSLGGGRDTQYF. In nucleotides, the CDR3 is TGTGCCAGCAGTCTTGGCGGGGGGAGGGATACGCAGTATTTT.

The CDR3 reads CASSQGGGLGAFF. CDR3 DNA: TGTGCCAGCAGCCAAGGAGGGGGCCTCGGAGCTTTCTTT. The J gene is TRBJ1-1, the V gene TRBV3-1 (or the pseudogene TRBV3-2), with 7 bases matching TRBD1. Unmatched junction bases numbered 6, after V lost 1 base and J lost 10 bases. The CDR3 is made up of 13 amino acids. Germline V lookup: CDR1 LGHDT, CDR2 YNNKEL (reference sequence).

The rearrangement links TRBV7-6 to TRBJ2-1; D may be TRBD1 (6 bases). Germline V CDR1 and CDR2: SGHVS, FNYEAQ. The CDR3 is 16 residues long. Trimming stripped 0 bases from V and 0 bases from J, with 9 bases between. CDR3 sequence reads: CASSLAGASSYNEQFF. CDR3 nucleotides: TGTGCCAGCAGCTTAGCGGGGGCCAGCTCCTACAATGAGCAGTTCTTC.

The genes are TRBV10-3 and TRBJ1-5; weak D call: TRBD1 (6 bases). Germline-derived CDR1 and CDR2 are ENHRY and SYGVKD. The ends were cut back, 0 bases at V and 12 bases at J, with 9 bases in the middle. This CDR3 comprises 12 residues. The CDR3 DNA follows: TGTGCCATCAGTGAGTCTAACAGGGACCAGCATTTT. Translated, it gives CAISESNRDQHF.

The chain is built from TRBV7-2 and TRBJ1-6; D is unclear. The CDR3 is 12 residues long. Trimming shortened V by 5 bases and J by 6 bases, and 5 bases separated the two germline ends. Germline V gene data show CDR1 as SGHTA and CDR2 as FQGNSA. For the CDR3, the DNA is TGTGCCAGCAGCCTCGGTAATTCACCCCTCCACTTT. Amino acids: CASSLGNSPLHF.

This clone was seen a few times. This chain uses TRBV2 with TRBJ2-1; tentative D call: TRBD1 (6 bases). The length of the CDR3 is 15 residues. With 7 bases removed from V and 0 bases from J, the gap between germline ends came to 13 bases. Germline V gene lookup returns CDR1 SNHLY and CDR2 FYNNEI. CDR3 residues: CASNAQGSSYNEQFF. CDR3 DNA sequence: TGTGCCAGCAACGCACAGGGCAGCTCCTACAATGAGCAGTTCTTC. The full variable domain, in which reference TRBV2 and TRBJ2-1 provide the parts outside the CDR3, is EPEVTQTPSHQVTQMGQEVILRCVPISNHLYFYWYRQILGQKVEFLVSFYNNEISEKSEIFDDQFSVERPDGSNFTLKIRSTKLEDSAMYFCASNAQGSSYNEQFFGPGTRLTVL.

This clone was counted a single time. This chain links TRBV5-1 with TRBJ2-3, with TRBD2 matching over 8 bases. CDR3 length equals 14 residues. Unmatched junction bases numbered 3, after V lost 6 bases and J lost 0 bases. Germline values: CDR1 SGHRS, CDR2 YFSETQ. This CDR3 is CASTREVSTDTQYF. The CDR3 DNA follows: TGCGCCAGCACGCGGGAGGTTAGCACAGATACGCAGTATTTT.

The V call is TRBV18, the J call TRBJ1-2; D perhaps matches TRBD1 (5 bases). Germline-derived CDR1 and CDR2 are KGHSH and LQKENI. CDR3 size: 14 residues. Deletions cut 2 bases from V and 4 bases from J, with 11 bases between. CDR3 residues: CASSPGGSPYGYTF. The CDR3 DNA reads TGTGCCAGCTCACCAGGGGGGAGCCCCTATGGCTACACCTTC. The variable domain in full, with the rest retrieved from reference TRBV18 and TRBJ1-2, is NAGVMQNPRHLVRRRGQEARLRCSPMKGHSHVYWYRQLPEEGLKFMVYLQKENIIDESGMPKERFSAEFPKEGPSILRIQQVVRGDSAAYFCASSPGGSPYGYTFGSGTRLTVV.

The chain employs TRBV12-3 or TRBV12-4 and TRBJ1-6; D is undetermined. This CDR3 contains 11 residues. V dropped 5 bases and J dropped 7 bases, with 3 bases sitting between them. The CDR3 protein is CASSLNSPLHF. DNA for the CDR3: TGTGCCAGCAGTCTAAATTCACCCCTCCACTTT.

The genes are TRBV28 and TRBJ1-1, with TRBD1 matching over 9 bases. V trimming: 8 bases; J trimming: 4 bases; junction bases outside the gene matches: 8. The length of the CDR3 is 14 residues. Germline V lookup: CDR1 MDHEN, CDR2 SYDVKM. CDR3 in amino acids: CASRTQGASTEAFF. The CDR3 coding sequence is TGTGCCAGCCGAACACAGGGGGCGAGCACTGAAGCTTTCTTT. The variable domain in full, with the rest retrieved from reference TRBV28 and TRBJ1-1, is DVKVTQSSRYLVKRTGEKVFLECVQDMDHENMFWYRQDPGLGLRLIYFSYDVKMKEKGDIPEGYSVSREKKERFSLILESASTNQTSMYLCASRTQGASTEAFFGQGTRLTVV.

The chain uses TRBV5-1 and TRBJ2-5; D call uncertain. Germline V gene sequence: CDR1 SGHRS, CDR2 YFSETQ. This CDR3 comprises 15 residues. The V gene lost 0 bases and the J gene lost 4 bases, with 13 bases spanning the gap. CDR3 nucleotide sequence: TGCGCCAGCAGCTTGGCCACCCAGGTGGGAGAGACCCAGTACTTC. It translates to CASSLATQVGETQYF.

The CDR3 loop is CASSAVTTLTEAFF. Written as DNA, the CDR3 is TGTGCCAGCAGTGCGGTGACAACGCTCACTGAAGCTTTCTTT. The chain has TRBV2 and TRBJ1-1; D remains ambiguous. From germline, CDR1 is SNHLY and CDR2 FYNNEI. The V and J ends lost 4 bases and 4 bases respectively, with 13 bases between them. This CDR3 spans 14 amino acids.

V gene TRBV24-1 combines with J gene TRBJ2-4; the D gene is possibly TRBD1 (5 bases). This CDR3 contains 14 residues. The germline V and J ends were trimmed by 4 bases and 6 bases, with 12 bases remaining between them. In germline, CDR1 is KGHDR, CDR2 SFDVKD. CDR3 sequence reads: CATSEPRQGNIQYF. In DNA, the CDR3 is TGTGCCACCAGTGAACCCCGGCAGGGAAACATTCAGTACTTC.

This chain links TRBV19 with TRBJ2-1; 8 bases match TRBD2. The CDR3 is 15 residues long. CDR1 is LNHDA and CDR2 is SQIVND in the germline V gene (reference sequence). The trim removed 1 base at V and 5 bases at J, leaving 4 bases unmatched. CDR3 in amino acids: CASSIVPGGDNEQFF. Written as DNA, the CDR3 is TGTGCCAGTAGTATAGTCCCCGGGGGGGACAATGAGCAGTTCTTC.

V usage is TRBV15 and J usage is TRBJ2-3; 9 bases align to TRBD1. The ends lost 5 bases at V and 4 bases at J; junction bases unmatched: 19. CDR1 is LNHNV and CDR2 is YYDKDF in the germline V gene (reference sequence). The CDR3 contains 19 residues. DNA of the CDR3: TGTGCCACCAGCCTAACGAGGACCCTACAGGGGGCAGTTGCAGATACGCAGTATTTT. Its protein is CATSLTRTLQGAVADTQYF. The full variable domain, completed using reference TRBV15 and TRBJ2-3, is DAMVIQNPRYQVTQFGKPVTLSCSQTLNHNVMYWYQQKSSQAPKLLFHYYDKDFNNEADTPDNFQSRRPNTSFCFLDIRSPGLGDTAMYLCATSLTRTLQGAVADTQYFGPGTRLTVL.

This clone occurred once. The rearrangement uses TRBV7-8 and TRBJ1-3; 7 nucleotides align to TRBD1. Trimming at V came to 5 bases and at J to 2 bases, leaving 9 bases not matched to a gene. Germline assignment: CDR1 SGHVS and CDR2 FQNEAQ. This CDR3 has 16 amino acids. The CDR3 sequence is CASSPRDRTTGNTIYF. The CDR3 DNA follows: TGTGCCAGCAGCCCCCGGGACAGAACCACTGGAAACACCATATATTTT.

A single count supports this clone. CDR3 residues: CASSQALGQGNVEGQYF. The CDR3, as DNA: TGTGCCAGCAGCCAAGCCTTAGGACAGGGGAACGTTGAGGGGCAGTATTTT. The chain has TRBV3-1 (or the pseudogene TRBV3-2) and TRBJ2-3, with 9 bases that match TRBD1. This CDR3 has 17 amino acids. The V segment lost 1 base and the J segment 11 bases; nucleotides outside the gene matches: 16. Germline CDR1 and CDR2: LGHDT and YNNKEL (reference sequence).

The chain has TRBV2 and TRBJ1-3; D possibly corresponds to TRBD1 (6 bases). Trimming took off 7 bases at V and 1 base at J, with 17 bases between the two ends. There are 16 residues in the CDR3. CDR1 and CDR2 (germline): SNHLY, FYNNEI. CDR3 sequence (DNA): TGTGCCAGCACTCCTCAGGGGATGAGATCTGGAAACACCATATATTTT. This translates into CASTPQGMRSGNTIYF.

This sequence joins TRBV27 and TRBJ2-2; D may be TRBD1 (6 bases). Between the trimmed V and J ends, which lost 1 base and 3 bases, there was a span of 9 bases. The CDR3 extends over 15 amino acids. CDR1 and CDR2 from the germline V gene are MNHEY and SMNVEV (reference sequence). CDR3 sequence: CASSLFQGYTGELFF. CDR3 bases: TGTGCCAGCAGTTTATTTCAGGGGTACACCGGGGAGCTGTTTTTT.

This clone was counted a few times. The chain is built from TRBV7-9 and TRBJ2-3; unclear D gene. CDR3 size: 13 residues. V lost 0 bases, J lost 5 bases, and 6 bases lay in between. Germline values: CDR1 SEHNR, CDR2 FQNEAQ (reference sequence). The CDR3 coding sequence is TGTGCCAGCAGCTTAGCAGGAGAAGATACGCAGTATTTT. Translation: CASSLAGEDTQYF.

The V and J genes are TRBV11-2 and TRBJ2-1, with D hard to call. Germline CDR1 is SGHAT and CDR2 is FQNNGV. Trimming pared 2 bases from V and 5 bases from J, leaving 7 bases between. The CDR3 covers 13 residues. The CDR3 bases are TGTGCCAGCAGCTTATTTCGGGACAATGAGCAGTTCTTC. Protein sequence: CASSLFRDNEQFF.

The rearrangement uses TRBV21-1 and TRBJ2-1; whether TRBD2, the table's D call, matches the DNA was not checked. TRBV21-1 is a listed pseudogene. CDR3 length: 16 amino acids. CDR3 residues: CASSTQLAGGPHEQFF. CDR3 bases: TGTGCCAGCAGCACTCAACTAGCGGGAGGGCCCCATGAGCAGTTCTTC.

This clone has just a few counts. The chain has TRBV6-6 and TRBJ2-5; maybe TRBD2 (6 bases). Looked up from germline, CDR1 is MNHNY and CDR2 is SVGAGI (reference sequence). The germline V and J ends were trimmed by 7 bases and 4 bases, with 16 bases remaining between them. The CDR3 sequence is 14 residues long. The DNA for the CDR3 is TGTGCCAGCACCCGGGACTCCGAAGGAGAGACCCAGTACTTC. This gives the protein CASTRDSEGETQYF.

This clone showed up just once. The chain has TRBV19 and TRBJ2-1, with 10 bases aligning to TRBD2. CDR3 length equals 16 residues. V gave up 6 bases and J gave up 0 bases; unmatched junction bases: 5. Germline CDR1 and CDR2: LNHDA and SQIVND (reference sequence). The CDR3 nucleotides read TGTGCCAGTAGCACTAGCGGGACCCACTCCTACAATGAGCAGTTCTTC. It encodes CASSTSGTHSYNEQFF.

This sequence joins TRBV23-1 and TRBJ2-7; D unclear. TRBV23-1 is sorted into the ORF group, with uncertain function. The CDR3 length is 14 residues. Deletions cut 0 bases from V and 4 bases from J, with 10 bases between. The CDR3, as DNA: TGCGCCAGCAGTCAATCGGGCCTACCATACGAGCAGTACGTC. Translated: CASSQSGLPYEQYV.

V is TRBV6-4 and J is TRBJ2-1; a weak D match, TRBD1 (5 bases). Germline-derived CDR1 and CDR2 are MRHNA and SNTAGT. There are 15 residues in the CDR3. V lost 3 bases to trimming and J lost 4 bases, with 13 bases between them. CDR3 residues: CASSEVAGPYNEQFF. The CDR3, as DNA: TGTGCCAGCAGTGAGGTGGCAGGGCCGTACAATGAGCAGTTCTTC.

The rearrangement joins TRBV2 to TRBJ1-4; 7 bases map to TRBD1. Germline V gene sequence: CDR1 SNHLY, CDR2 FYNNEI. With 5 bases clipped from V and 7 bases from J, the junction kept 10 bases outside the gene matches. The CDR3 has 15 residues. The CDR3 protein is CASSTPGTAAEKLFF. In nucleotides, the CDR3 is TGTGCCAGCAGTACGCCGGGGACAGCCGCTGAAAAACTGTTTTTT.